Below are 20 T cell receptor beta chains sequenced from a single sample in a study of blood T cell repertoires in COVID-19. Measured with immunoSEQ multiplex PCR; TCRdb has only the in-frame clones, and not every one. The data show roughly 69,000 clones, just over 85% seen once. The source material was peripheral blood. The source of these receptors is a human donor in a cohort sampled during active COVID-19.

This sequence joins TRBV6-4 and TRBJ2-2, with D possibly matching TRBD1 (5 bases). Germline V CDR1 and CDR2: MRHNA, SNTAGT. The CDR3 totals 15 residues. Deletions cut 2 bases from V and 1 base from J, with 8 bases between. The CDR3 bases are TGTGCCAGCAGTGACAGTGACAGGAACACCGGGGAGCTGTTTTTT. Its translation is CASSDSDRNTGELFF.

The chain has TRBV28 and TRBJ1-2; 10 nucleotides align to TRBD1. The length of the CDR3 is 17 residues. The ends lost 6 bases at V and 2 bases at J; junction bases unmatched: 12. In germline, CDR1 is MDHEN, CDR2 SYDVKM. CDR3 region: CASSPGTGVIRNYGYTF. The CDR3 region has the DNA TGTGCCAGCAGCCCCGGGACAGGGGTTATAAGGAACTATGGCTACACCTTC.

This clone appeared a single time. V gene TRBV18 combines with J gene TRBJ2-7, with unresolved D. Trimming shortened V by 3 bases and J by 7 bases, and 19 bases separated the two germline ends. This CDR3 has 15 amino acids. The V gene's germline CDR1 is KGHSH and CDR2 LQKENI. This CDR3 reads CASSPQVGLAEEQYF. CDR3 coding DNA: TGTGCCAGCTCACCCCAGGTGGGCCTCGCAGAGGAGCAGTACTTC.

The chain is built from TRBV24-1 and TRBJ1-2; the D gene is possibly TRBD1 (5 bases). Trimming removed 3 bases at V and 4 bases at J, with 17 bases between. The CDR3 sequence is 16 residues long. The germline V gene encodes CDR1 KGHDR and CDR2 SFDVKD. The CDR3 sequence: CATSDGGSGTTYGYTF. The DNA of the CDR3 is TGTGCCACCAGTGATGGGGGATCCGGGACTACCTATGGCTACACCTTC.

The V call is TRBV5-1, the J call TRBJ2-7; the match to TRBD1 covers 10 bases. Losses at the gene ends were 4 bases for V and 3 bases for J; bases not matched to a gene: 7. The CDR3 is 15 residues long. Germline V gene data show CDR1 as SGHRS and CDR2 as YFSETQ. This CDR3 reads CASSIRTGGLYEQYF. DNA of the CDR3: TGCGCCAGCAGCATTAGGACAGGGGGTCTCTACGAGCAGTACTTC.

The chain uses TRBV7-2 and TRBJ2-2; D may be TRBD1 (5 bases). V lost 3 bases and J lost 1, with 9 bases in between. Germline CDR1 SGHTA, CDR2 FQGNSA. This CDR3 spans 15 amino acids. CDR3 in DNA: TGTGCCAGCAGCTTGTACAGGCTGAACACCGGGGAGCTGTTTTTT. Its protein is CASSLYRLNTGELFF.

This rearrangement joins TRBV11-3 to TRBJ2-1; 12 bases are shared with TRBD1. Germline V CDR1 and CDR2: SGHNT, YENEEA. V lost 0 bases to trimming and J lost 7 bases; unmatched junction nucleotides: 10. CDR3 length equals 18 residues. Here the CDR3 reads CASSLEKEGTGGENEQFF. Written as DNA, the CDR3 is TGTGCCAGCAGCTTAGAAAAGGAGGGGACAGGGGGCGAAAATGAGCAGTTCTTC.

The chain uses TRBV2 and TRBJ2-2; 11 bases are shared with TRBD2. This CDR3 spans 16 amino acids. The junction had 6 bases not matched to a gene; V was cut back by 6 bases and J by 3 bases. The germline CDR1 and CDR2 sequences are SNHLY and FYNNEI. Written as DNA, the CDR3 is TGTGCCAGCAGAGCGCTAGCGGGAGGTGACACCGGGGAGCTGTTTTTT. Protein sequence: CASRALAGGDTGELFF.

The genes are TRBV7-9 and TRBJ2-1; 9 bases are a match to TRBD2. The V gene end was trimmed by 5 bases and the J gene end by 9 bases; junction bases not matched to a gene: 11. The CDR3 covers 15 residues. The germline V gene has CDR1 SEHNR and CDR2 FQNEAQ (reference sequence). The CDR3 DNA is TGTGCCAGCAGCCGCGGGACTAGCTGGAGTGGTGAGCAGTTCTTC. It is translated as CASSRGTSWSGEQFF.

The CDR3 sequence is CASSPTAMRNTIYF. In DNA form, the CDR3 reads TGCGCCAGCAGCCCGACAGCGATGCGAAACACCATATATTTT. The chain is built from TRBV5-1 and TRBJ1-3, with D possibly being TRBD1 (5 bases). V lost 4 bases and J 5 bases, leaving 13 bases between the germline ends. The CDR3 spans 14 residues. CDR1 and CDR2 from the germline V gene are SGHRS and YFSETQ.

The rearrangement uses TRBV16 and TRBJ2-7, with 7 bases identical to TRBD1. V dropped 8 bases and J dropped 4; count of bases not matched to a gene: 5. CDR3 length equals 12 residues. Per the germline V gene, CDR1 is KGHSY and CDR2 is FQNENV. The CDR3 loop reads CASAAQGYEQYF. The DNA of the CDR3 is TGTGCCAGCGCAGCACAGGGGTACGAGCAGTACTTC.

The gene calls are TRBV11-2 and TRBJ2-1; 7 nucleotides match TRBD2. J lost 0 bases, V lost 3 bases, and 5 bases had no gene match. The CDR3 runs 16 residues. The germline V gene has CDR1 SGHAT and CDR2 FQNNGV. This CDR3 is CASSLGEGYSYNEQFF. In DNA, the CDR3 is TGTGCCAGCAGCTTGGGGGAGGGTTACTCCTACAATGAGCAGTTCTTC.

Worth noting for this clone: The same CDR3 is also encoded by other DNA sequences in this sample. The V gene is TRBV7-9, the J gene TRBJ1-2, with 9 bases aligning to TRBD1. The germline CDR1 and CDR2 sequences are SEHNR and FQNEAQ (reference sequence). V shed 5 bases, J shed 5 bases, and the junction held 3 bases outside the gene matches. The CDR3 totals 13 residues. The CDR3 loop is CASSPGQGYGYTF. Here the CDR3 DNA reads TGTGCCAGCAGCCCGGGACAGGGATATGGCTACACCTTC.

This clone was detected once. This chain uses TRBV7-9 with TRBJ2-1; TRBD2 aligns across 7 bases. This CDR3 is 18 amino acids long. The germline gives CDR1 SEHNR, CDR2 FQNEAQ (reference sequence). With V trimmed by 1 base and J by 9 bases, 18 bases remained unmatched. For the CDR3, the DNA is TGTGCCAGCAGCTTAGGGCCTCTAGCGGCCATGCGGGCCGGTGAGCAGTTCTTC. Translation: CASSLGPLAAMRAGEQFF.

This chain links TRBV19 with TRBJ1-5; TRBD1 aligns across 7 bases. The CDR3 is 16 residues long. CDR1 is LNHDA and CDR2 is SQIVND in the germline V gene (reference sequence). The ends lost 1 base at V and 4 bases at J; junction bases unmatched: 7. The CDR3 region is CASSIGGRGRNQPQHF. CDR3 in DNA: TGTGCCAGTAGTATAGGTGGCAGGGGGAGAAATCAGCCCCAGCATTTT.

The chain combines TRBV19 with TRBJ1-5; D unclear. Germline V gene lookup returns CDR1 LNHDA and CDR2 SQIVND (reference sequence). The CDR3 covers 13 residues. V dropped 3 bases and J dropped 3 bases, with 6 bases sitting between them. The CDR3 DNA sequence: TGTGCCAGTAGTATCGGGTTCAATCAGCCCCAGCATTTT. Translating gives CASSIGFNQPQHF.

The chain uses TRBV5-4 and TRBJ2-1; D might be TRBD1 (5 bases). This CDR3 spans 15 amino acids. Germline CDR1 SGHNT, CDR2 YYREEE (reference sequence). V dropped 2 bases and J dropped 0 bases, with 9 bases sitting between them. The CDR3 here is CASSFSQGSYNEQFF. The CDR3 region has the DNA TGTGCCAGCAGCTTCTCGCAGGGCTCCTACAATGAGCAGTTCTTC.

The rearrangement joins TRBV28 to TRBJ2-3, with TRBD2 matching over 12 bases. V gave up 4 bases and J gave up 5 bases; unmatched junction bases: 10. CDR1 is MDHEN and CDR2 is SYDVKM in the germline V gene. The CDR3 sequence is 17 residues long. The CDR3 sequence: CASSSGFLAGGRDTQYF. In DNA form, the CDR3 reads TGTGCCAGCAGTTCGGGGTTTCTAGCGGGAGGGAGAGATACGCAGTATTTT.

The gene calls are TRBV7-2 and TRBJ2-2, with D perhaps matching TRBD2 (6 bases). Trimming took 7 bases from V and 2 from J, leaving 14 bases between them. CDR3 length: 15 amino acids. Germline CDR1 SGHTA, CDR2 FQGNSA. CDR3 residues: CASTPRRGNTGELFF. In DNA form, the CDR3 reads TGTGCCAGCACCCCCCGGCGGGGTAACACCGGGGAGCTGTTTTTT.

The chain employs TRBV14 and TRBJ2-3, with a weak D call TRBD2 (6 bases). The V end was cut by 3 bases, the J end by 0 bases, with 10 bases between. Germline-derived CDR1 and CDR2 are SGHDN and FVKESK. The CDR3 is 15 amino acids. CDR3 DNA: TGTGCCAGCAGCCACTACGGGGGTAGCACAGATACGCAGTATTTT. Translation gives CASSHYGGSTDTQYF.